The sample holds many counts of the clone carrying this T cell receptor beta chain. These data belong to a study of T cells in Graves' hyperthyroidism and ophthalmopathy. The germline CDR1 and CDR2 sequences are SGHVS and FQNEAQ. The CDR3 covers 12 residues. V was shortened by 0 bases and J by 6 bases, with 6 bases between the two germline ends. Template material for amplifying TCR beta CDR3 regions consisted of RNA transcripts. The HTBI primer set served for first-round RT-PCR of the TCR CDR3. TCRdb fed the multiplex PCR reads into MiXCR, producing one record per CDR3 protein. The data show about 710,000 distinct CDR3 sequences, around 17% seen once.

The rearrangement links TRBV7-8 to TRBJ2-7; D might be TRBD1 (5 bases). Sequenced input: blood. This sequence originates from a man aged 18 to 29 with Graves' hyperthyroidism. This chain's CDR3 is CASSLAQGEQYF. The CDR3 coding sequence is TGTGCCAGCAGCTTAGCGCAGGGCGAGCAGTACTTC.